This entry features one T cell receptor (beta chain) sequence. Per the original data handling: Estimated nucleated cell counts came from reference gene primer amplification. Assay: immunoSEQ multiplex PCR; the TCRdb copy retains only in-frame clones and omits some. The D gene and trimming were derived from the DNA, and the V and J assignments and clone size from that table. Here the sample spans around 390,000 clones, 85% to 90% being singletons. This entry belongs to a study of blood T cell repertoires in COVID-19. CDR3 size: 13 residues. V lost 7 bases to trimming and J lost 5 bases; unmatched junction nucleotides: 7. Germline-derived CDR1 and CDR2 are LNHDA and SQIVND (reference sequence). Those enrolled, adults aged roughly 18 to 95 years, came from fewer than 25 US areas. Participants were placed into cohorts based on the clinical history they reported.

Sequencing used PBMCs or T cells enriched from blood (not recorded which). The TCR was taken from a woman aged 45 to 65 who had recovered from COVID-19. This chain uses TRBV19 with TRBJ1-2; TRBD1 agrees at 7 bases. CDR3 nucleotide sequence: TGTGCCAGTAATCGTCAGGGGGTTTATGGCTACACCTTC. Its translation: CASNRQGVYGYTF.